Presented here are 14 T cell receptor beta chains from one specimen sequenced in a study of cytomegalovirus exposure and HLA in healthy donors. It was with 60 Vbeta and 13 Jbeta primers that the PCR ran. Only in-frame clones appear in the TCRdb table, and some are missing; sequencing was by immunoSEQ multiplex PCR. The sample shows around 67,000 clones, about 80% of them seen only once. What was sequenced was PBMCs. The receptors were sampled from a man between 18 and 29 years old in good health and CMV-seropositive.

The CDR3 region is CASSLDGTDLEKLFF. The CDR3 DNA is TGCGCCAGCAGCTTGGACGGGACAGACTTAGAAAAACTGTTTTTT. J is TRBJ1-4 and V is TRBV5-1, with 7 bases lining up with TRBD1. The CDR3 has 15 residues. V was clipped by 0 bases and J by 8 bases; unmatched bases: 7. Germline assignment: CDR1 SGHRS and CDR2 YFSETQ.

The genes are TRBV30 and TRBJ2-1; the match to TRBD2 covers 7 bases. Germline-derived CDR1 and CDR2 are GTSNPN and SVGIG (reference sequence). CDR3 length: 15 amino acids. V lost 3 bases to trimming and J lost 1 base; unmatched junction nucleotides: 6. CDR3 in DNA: TGTGCCTGGAGCTACTCAGCGGGGTCCTACAATGAGCAGTTCTTC. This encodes CAWSYSAGSYNEQFF. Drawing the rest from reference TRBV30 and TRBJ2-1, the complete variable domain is SQTIHQWPATLVQPVGSPLSLECTVEGTSNPNLYWYRQAAGRGLQLLFYSVGIGQISSEVPQNLSASRPQDRQFILSSKKLLLSDSGFYLCAWSYSAGSYNEQFFGPGTRLTVL.

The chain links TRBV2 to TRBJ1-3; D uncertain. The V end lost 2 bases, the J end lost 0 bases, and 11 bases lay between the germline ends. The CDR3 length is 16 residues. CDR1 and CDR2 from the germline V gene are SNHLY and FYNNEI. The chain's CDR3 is CASSEIYGSSGNTIYF. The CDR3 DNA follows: TGTGCCAGCAGTGAAATTTACGGGAGCTCTGGAAACACCATATATTTT.

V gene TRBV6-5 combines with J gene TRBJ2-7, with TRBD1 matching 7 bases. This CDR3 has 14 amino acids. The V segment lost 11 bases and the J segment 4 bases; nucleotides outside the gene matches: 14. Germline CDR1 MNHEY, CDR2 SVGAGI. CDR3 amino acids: CAHSKGGAGYEQYF. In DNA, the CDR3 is TGTGCCCACTCAAAAGGGGGCGCTGGATACGAGCAGTACTTC.

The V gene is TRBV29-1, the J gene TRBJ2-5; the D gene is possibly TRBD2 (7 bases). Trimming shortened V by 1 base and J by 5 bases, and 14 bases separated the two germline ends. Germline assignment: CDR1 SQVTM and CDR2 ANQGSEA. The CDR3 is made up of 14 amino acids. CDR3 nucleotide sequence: TGCAGCGTTGAAGGGGTCGGGGGGCTCGAGACCCAGTACTTC. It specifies CSVEGVGGLETQYF.

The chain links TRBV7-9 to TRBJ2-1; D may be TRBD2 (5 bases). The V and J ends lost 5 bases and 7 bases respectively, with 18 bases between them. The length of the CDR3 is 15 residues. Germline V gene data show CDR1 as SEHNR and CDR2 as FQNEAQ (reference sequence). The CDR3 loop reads CASSPKMTMGNEQFF. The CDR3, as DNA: TGTGCCAGCAGCCCCAAAATGACTATGGGGAATGAGCAGTTCTTC.

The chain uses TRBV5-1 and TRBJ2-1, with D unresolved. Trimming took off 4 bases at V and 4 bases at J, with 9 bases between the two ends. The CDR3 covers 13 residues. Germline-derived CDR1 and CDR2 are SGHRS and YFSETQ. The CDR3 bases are TGCGCCAGCAGCCGCGACTTGTACAATGAGCAGTTCTTC. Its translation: CASSRDLYNEQFF.

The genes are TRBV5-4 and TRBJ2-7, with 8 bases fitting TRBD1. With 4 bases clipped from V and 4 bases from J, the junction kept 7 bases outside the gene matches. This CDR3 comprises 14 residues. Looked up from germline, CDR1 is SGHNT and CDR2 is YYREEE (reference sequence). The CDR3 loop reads CASSLGQGRYEQYF. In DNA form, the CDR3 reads TGTGCCAGCAGCCTTGGACAGGGCCGGTACGAGCAGTACTTC.

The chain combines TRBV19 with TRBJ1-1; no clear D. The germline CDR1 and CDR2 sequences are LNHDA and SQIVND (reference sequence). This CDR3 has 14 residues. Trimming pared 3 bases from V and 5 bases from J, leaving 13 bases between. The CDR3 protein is CASSIYTEGTEAFF. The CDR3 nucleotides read TGTGCCAGTAGTATCTACACAGAGGGTACTGAAGCTTTCTTT.

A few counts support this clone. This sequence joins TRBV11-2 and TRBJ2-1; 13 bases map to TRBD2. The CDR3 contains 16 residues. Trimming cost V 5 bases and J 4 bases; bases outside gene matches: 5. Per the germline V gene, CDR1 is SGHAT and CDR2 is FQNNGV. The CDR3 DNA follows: TGTGCCAGCAGCCCGGGACTAGCGGGAACTTACAATGAGCAGTTCTTC. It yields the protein CASSPGLAGTYNEQFF.

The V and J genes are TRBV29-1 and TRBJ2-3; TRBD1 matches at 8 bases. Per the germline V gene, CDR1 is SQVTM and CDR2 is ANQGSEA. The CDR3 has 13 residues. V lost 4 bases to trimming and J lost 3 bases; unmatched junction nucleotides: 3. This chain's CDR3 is CSVVRTGTDTQYF. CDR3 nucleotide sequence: TGCAGCGTTGTCCGGACAGGGACAGATACGCAGTATTTT.

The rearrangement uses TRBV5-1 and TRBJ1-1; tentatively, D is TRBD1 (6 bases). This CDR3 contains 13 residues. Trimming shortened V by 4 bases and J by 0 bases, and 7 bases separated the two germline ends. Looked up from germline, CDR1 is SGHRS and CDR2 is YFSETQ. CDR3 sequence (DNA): TGCGCCAGCAGCAGGACAGTGAACACTGAAGCTTTCTTT. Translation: CASSRTVNTEAFF.

Written as DNA, the CDR3 is TGTGCCAGCAGCCCCCTTGGAGGAAGCGAGGGCTACACCTTC. Its protein product is CASSPLGGSEGYTF. The chain recombines TRBV7-8 with TRBJ1-2; D remains unclear. The CDR3 spans 14 residues. Germline lookup yields CDR1 SGHVS and CDR2 FQNEAQ. V was trimmed by 5 bases and J by 8 bases, leaving 18 bases between them.

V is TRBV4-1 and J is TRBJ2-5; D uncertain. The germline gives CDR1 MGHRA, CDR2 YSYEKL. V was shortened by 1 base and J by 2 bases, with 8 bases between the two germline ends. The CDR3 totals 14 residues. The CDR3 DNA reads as TGCGCCAGCAGCCAAGGACGGAGACAAGAGACCCAGTACTTC. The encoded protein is CASSQGRRQETQYF.